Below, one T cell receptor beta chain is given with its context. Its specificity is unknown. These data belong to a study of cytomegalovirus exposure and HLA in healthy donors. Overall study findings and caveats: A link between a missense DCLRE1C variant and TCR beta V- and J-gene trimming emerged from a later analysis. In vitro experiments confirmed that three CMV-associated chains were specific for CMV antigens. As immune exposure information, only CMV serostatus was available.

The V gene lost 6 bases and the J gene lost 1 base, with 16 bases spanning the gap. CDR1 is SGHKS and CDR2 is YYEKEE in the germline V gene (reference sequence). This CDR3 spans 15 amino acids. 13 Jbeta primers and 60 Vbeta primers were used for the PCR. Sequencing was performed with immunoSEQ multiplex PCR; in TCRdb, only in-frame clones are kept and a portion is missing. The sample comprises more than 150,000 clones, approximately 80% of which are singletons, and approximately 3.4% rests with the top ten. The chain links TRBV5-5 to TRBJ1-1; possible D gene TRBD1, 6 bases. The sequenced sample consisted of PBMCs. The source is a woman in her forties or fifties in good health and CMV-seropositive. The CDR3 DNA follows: TGTGCCAGCACCGCGGACAGCACGGGGAACACTGAAGCTTTCTTT. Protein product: CASTADSTGNTEAFF.